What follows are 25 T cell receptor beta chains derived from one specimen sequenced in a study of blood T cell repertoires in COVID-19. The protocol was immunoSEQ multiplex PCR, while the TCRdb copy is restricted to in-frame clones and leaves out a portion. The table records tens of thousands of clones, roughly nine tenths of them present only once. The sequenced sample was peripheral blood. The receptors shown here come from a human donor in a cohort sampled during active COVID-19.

The CDR3 nucleotides are TGCGCCAGCAGCCGTCCGGGGACAGGGTCTAGAAATGAGCAGTTCTTC. Amino acids: CASSRPGTGSRNEQFF. The chain uses TRBV4-1 and TRBJ2-1; TRBD1 aligns across 9 bases. The V gene's germline CDR1 is MGHRA and CDR2 YSYEKL. This CDR3 region has 16 residues. Unmatched junction bases numbered 11, after V lost 4 bases and J lost 7 bases.

CDR3 loop: CASSPLIVSTGGDTDTQYF. The CDR3 coding sequence is TGCGCCAGCAGCCCCTTGATTGTTTCGACAGGGGGGGACACAGATACGCAGTATTTT. The genes are TRBV4-1 and TRBJ2-3; TRBD1 agrees at 9 bases. The CDR3 loop spans 19 amino acids. Trimming took 4 bases from V and 2 from J; bases not matched to a gene: 16. Germline assignment: CDR1 MGHRA and CDR2 YSYEKL.

This chain's CDR3 is CASMWQVSSYEQYF. The CDR3 coding sequence is TGTGCCAGCATGTGGCAGGTTAGCTCCTACGAGCAGTACTTC. The rearrangement joins TRBV6-5 to TRBJ2-7, with D hard to call. The V and J ends lost 7 bases and 0 bases respectively, with 13 bases between them. CDR1 and CDR2 (germline): MNHEY, SVGAGI. CDR3 length: 14 residues.

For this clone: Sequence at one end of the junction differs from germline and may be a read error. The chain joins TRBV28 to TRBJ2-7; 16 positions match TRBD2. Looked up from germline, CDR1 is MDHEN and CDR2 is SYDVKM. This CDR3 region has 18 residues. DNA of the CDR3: TGTGCCAGCAGCTTATCCGCGGGACTAGCGGGAGGGCCGGGCGAGCAGTACTTC. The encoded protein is CASSLSAGLAGGPGEQYF.

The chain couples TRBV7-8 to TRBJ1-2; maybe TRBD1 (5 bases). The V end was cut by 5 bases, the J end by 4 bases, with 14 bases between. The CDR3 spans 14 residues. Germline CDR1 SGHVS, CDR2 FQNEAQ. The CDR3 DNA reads TGTGCCAGCAGCCCTGGGGTAGGGGCCTATGGCTACACCTTC. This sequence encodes CASSPGVGAYGYTF.

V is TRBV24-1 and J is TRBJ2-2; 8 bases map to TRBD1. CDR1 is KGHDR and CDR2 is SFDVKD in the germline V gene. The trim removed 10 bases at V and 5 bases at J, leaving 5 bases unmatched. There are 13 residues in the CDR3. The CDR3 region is CATQGQVTGELFF. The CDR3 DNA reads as TGTGCCACACAGGGACAGGTTACCGGGGAGCTGTTTTTT.

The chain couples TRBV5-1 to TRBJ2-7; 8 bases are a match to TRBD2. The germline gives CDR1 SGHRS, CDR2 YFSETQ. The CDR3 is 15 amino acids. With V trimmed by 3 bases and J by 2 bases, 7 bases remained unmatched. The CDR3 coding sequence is TGCGCCAGCAGCTCCTCCCCGGGACTAGCCTACGAGCAGTACTTC. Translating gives CASSSSPGLAYEQYF. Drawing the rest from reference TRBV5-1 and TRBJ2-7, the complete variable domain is KAGVTQTPRYLIKTRGQQVTLSCSPISGHRSVSWYQQTPGQGLQFLFEYFSETQRNKGNFPGRFSGRQFSNSRSEMNVSTLELGDSALYLCASSSSPGLAYEQYFGPGTRLTVT.

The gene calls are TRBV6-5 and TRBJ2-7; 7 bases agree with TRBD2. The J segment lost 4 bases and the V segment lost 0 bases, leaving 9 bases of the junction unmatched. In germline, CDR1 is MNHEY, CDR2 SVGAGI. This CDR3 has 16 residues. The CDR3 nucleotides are TGTGCCAGCAGTTACTCGGAAATTCCGGGACTATACGAGCAGTACTTC. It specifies CASSYSEIPGLYEQYF.

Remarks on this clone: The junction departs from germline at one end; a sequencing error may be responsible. The CDR3 spells CASSADTEAFF. CDR3 coding DNA: TGTGCCAGCAGCGCTGACACGGAAGCTTTCTTT. The rearrangement uses TRBV11-2 and TRBJ1-1; the D is unclear. This CDR3 spans 11 amino acids. Germline V gene sequence: CDR1 SGHAT, CDR2 FQNNGV.

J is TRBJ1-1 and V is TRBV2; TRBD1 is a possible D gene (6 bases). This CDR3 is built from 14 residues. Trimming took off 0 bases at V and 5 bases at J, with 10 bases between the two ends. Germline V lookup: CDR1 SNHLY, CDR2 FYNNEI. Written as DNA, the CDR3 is TGTGCCAGCAGTGAAGCAGGGGGGGGAACTGAAGCTTTCTTT. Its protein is CASSEAGGGTEAFF.

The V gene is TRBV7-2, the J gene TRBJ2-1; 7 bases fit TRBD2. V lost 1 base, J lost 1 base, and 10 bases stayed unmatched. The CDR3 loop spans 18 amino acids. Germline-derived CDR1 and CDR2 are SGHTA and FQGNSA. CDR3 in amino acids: CASSLEGYGGGSYNEQFF. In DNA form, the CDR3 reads TGTGCCAGCAGCTTAGAAGGGTACGGCGGGGGATCCTACAATGAGCAGTTCTTC.

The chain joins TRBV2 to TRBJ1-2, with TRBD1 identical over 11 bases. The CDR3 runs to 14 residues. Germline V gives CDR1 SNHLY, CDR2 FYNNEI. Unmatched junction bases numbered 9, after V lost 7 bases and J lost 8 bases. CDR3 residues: CASTVDRGRRGYTF. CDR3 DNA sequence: TGTGCCAGCACCGTGGACAGGGGGCGTAGGGGCTACACCTTC.

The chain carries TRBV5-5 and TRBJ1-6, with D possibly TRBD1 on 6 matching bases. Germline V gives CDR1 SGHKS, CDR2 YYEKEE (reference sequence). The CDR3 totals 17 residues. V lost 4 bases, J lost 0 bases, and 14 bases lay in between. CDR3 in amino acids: CASSLDRLSSYNSPLHF. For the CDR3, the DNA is TGTGCCAGCAGCCTCGACAGGCTGAGCTCCTATAATTCACCCCTCCACTTT.

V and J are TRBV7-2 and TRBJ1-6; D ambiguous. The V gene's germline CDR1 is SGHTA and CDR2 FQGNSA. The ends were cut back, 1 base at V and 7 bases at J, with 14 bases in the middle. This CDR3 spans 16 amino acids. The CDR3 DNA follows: TGTGCCAGCAGCTTAGGGGCGCGGGGTGTCAATTCACCCCTCCACTTT. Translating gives CASSLGARGVNSPLHF.

This chain's CDR3 is CSVIAAANTGELFF. The CDR3, as DNA: TGCAGCGTCATAGCGGCCGCGAACACCGGGGAGCTGTTTTTT. This chain uses TRBV29-1 with TRBJ2-2, with TRBD2 as a possible D gene (6 bases). The germline V and J ends were trimmed by 6 bases and 0 bases, with 11 bases remaining between them. This CDR3 region has 14 residues. Per germline, CDR1 SQVTM and CDR2 ANQGSEA.

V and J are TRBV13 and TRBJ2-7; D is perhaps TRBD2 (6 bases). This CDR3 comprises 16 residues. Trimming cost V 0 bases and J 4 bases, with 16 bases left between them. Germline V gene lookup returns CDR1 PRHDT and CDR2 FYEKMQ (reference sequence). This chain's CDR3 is CASSLGVSGALYEQYF. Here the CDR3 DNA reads TGTGCCAGCAGCTTAGGAGTCTCGGGAGCGTTATACGAGCAGTACTTC.

The CDR3 sequence: CASSSGQGAVEYGYTF. The CDR3 DNA reads as TGTGCCAGCAGCTCAGGACAGGGGGCGGTTGAATATGGCTACACCTTC. The V call is TRBV5-6, the J call TRBJ1-2; 11 bases align to TRBD1. CDR1 and CDR2 from the germline V gene are SGHDT and YYEEEE. The CDR3 has 16 residues. After removal of 3 bases from V and 5 bases from J, the junction contained 9 bases not matched to a gene.

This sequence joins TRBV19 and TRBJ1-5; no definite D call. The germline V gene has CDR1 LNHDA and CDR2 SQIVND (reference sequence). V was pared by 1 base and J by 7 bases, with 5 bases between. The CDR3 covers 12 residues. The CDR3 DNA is TGTGCCAGTAGTATAGCCCTCCAGCCCCAGCATTTT. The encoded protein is CASSIALQPQHF.

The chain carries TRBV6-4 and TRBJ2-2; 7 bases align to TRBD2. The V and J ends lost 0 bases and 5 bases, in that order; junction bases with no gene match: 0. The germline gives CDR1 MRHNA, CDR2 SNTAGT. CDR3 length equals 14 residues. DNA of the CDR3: TGTGCCAGCAGTGACTCGGGGGGGACCGGGGAGCTGTTTTTT. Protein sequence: CASSDSGGTGELFF.

The CDR3 DNA reads as TGTGCCAGCAGCCAAGTTCGGGGGACTGAAGCTTTCTTT. Translating gives CASSQVRGTEAFF. The chain recombines TRBV3-1 (or the pseudogene TRBV3-2) with TRBJ1-1, with TRBD1 as a possible D gene (5 bases). V lost 1 base to trimming and J lost 5 bases, with 8 bases between them. Per germline, CDR1 LGHDT and CDR2 YNNKEL (reference sequence). The CDR3 loop spans 13 amino acids.

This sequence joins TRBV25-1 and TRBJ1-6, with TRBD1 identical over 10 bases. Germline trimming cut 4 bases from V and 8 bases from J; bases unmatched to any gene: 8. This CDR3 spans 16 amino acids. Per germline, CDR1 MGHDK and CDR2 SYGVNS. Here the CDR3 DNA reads TGTGCCAGCAGTGTTCAGGCCGGGACAGGGGATTCACCCCTCCACTTT. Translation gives CASSVQAGTGDSPLHF.

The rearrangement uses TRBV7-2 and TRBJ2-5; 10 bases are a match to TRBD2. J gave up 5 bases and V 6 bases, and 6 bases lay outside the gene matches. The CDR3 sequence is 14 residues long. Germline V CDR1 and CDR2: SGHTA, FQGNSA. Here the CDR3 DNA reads TGTGCCAGCAGTTGGGCTAGCGGGGGTGAGACCCAGTACTTC. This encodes CASSWASGGETQYF.

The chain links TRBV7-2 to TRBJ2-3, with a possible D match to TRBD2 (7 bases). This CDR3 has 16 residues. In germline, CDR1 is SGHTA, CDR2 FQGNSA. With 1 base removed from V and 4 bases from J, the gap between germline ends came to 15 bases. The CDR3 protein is CASSLGGGLFADTQYF. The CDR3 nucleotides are TGTGCCAGCAGCTTAGGGGGGGGCCTATTTGCAGATACGCAGTATTTT.

This CDR3 reads CASSSPARTSGGGETQYF. The CDR3 region has the DNA TGTGCCAGCAGCTCCCCTGCCCGGACTAGCGGGGGCGGAGAGACCCAGTACTTC. The rearrangement uses TRBV7-9 and TRBJ2-5, with 13 bases lining up with TRBD2. In germline, CDR1 is SEHNR, CDR2 FQNEAQ (reference sequence). There are 18 residues in the CDR3. V lost 4 bases and J lost 4; bases outside the gene matches: 12.

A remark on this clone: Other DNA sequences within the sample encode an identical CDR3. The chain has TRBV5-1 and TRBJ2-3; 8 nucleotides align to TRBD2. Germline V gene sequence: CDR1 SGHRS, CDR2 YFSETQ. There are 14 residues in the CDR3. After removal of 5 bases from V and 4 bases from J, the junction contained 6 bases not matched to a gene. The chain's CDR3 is CASSLGLASDTQYF. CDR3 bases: TGCGCCAGCAGTTTAGGACTAGCCTCAGATACGCAGTATTTT.